Presented here are 27 T cell receptor beta chains from one specimen sequenced in a study of shared clonotypes between healthy human individuals. Naive CD8 cells lacked CD45RO and underwent positive selection for CCR7, leaving out terminally differentiated effector memory CD45RA+ cells. Sequencing was performed with immunoSEQ multiplex PCR; in TCRdb, only in-frame clones are kept and a portion is missing. The sample carries some 2 million clones, just under 95% recorded once. The sample taken for sequencing was naive CD8+ T cells sorted from blood. These receptors were obtained from a young man in good health.

The CDR3 nucleotides read TGTGCCAGCAGTCCAATCGTGGGGGGTGAGCAGTTCTTC. It encodes CASSPIVGGEQFF. The J gene is TRBJ2-1, the V gene TRBV6-5, with D tentatively TRBD2 (6 bases). The germline CDR1 and CDR2 sequences are MNHEY and SVGAGI. V shed 5 bases and J shed 9 bases, with 14 bases lying between them. This CDR3 comprises 13 residues.

This chain links TRBV6-1 with TRBJ2-7; 7 positions match TRBD1. V gave up 2 bases and J gave up 4 bases; unmatched junction bases: 11. The CDR3 length is 16 residues. Germline V lookup: CDR1 MNHNS, CDR2 SASEGT. The CDR3, as DNA: TGTGCCAGCAGTGAATATAGGGGGCGAGATAATTACGAGCAGTACTTC. Its protein product is CASSEYRGRDNYEQYF.

The chain recombines TRBV7-9 with TRBJ2-3; possible D gene TRBD2, 6 bases. The CDR3 is 16 amino acids. Trimming took 5 bases from V and 1 from J, leaving 16 bases between them. Germline-derived CDR1 and CDR2 are SEHNR and FQNEAQ (reference sequence). CDR3 region: CASSPPRGGRTDTQYF. CDR3 DNA: TGTGCCAGCAGCCCACCTCGGGGAGGACGCACAGATACGCAGTATTTT.

Worth noting for this clone: The sample carries other DNA sequences with the same CDR3. The V call is TRBV27, the J call TRBJ2-7, with D unresolved. Per the germline V gene, CDR1 is MNHEY and CDR2 is SMNVEV (reference sequence). Trimming removed 3 bases from V and 0 bases from J, with 6 bases in between. The CDR3 is made up of 13 amino acids. DNA of the CDR3: TGTGCCAGCAGTTTTTCGAGCTCCTACGAGCAGTACTTC. Translation gives CASSFSSSYEQYF.

This chain connects TRBV6-5 to TRBJ2-2, with TRBD1 as a possible D gene (6 bases). This CDR3 region has 14 residues. Germline values: CDR1 MNHEY, CDR2 SVGAGI. Trimming removed 3 bases from V and 8 bases from J, with 13 bases in between. CDR3 nucleotides: TGTGCCAGCAGTTATTCGAAGGGGGTAGGGGAGCTGTTTTTT. Translation gives CASSYSKGVGELFF.

CDR3 bases: TGTGCCAGTAGTATCTCGAAAGGGATGATTATGGTGGGCTACACCTTC. Its translation: CASSISKGMIMVGYTF. J is TRBJ1-2 and V is TRBV19; D call uncertain. The V end was cut by 3 bases, the J end by 8 bases, with 22 bases between. The V gene's germline CDR1 is LNHDA and CDR2 SQIVND (reference sequence). The CDR3 spans 16 residues.

The chain is built from TRBV20-1 and TRBJ1-6; tentative D call: TRBD1 (5 bases). V lost 5 bases to trimming and J lost 11 bases, with 10 bases between them. The germline gives CDR1 DFQATT, CDR2 SNEGSKA (reference sequence). The CDR3 covers 11 residues. Here the CDR3 reads CSAGGDTPLHF. The CDR3 region has the DNA TGCAGTGCTGGGGGAGATACACCCCTCCACTTT.

This chain joins TRBV11-2 and TRBJ1-1; TRBD1 matches 7 bases. This CDR3 has 15 amino acids. Germline V gene lookup returns CDR1 SGHAT and CDR2 FQNNGV. With 4 bases clipped from V and 0 bases from J, the junction kept 5 bases outside the gene matches. This chain's CDR3 is CASSSRQGLNTEAFF. DNA of the CDR3: TGTGCCAGCAGCTCGAGACAGGGATTGAACACTGAAGCTTTCTTT.

J is TRBJ2-7 and V is TRBV13; TRBD2 agrees at 9 bases. Per the germline V gene, CDR1 is PRHDT and CDR2 is FYEKMQ (reference sequence). J gave up 0 bases and V 5 bases, and 5 bases lay outside the gene matches. This CDR3 has 15 amino acids. The DNA for the CDR3 is TGTGCCAGCAGCCCCAGGACTAGCGTCTCCTACGAGCAGTACTTC. Translated: CASSPRTSVSYEQYF.

The chain employs TRBV30 and TRBJ2-7; D not certain. Germline V gene sequence: CDR1 GTSNPN, CDR2 SVGIG (reference sequence). V was trimmed by 5 bases and J by 3 bases, leaving 14 bases between them. This CDR3 has 13 residues. CDR3 sequence: CAWAFRPSYEQYF. The CDR3 region has the DNA TGTGCCTGGGCTTTCAGGCCGAGCTACGAGCAGTACTTC.

This chain joins TRBV7-9 and TRBJ1-4; no definite D call. Per the germline V gene, CDR1 is SEHNR and CDR2 is FQNEAQ (reference sequence). V lost 5 bases to trimming and J lost 0 bases, with 7 bases between them. CDR3 length: 14 amino acids. DNA of the CDR3: TGTGCCAGCAGCGTTAGCCCAACTAATGAAAAACTGTTTTTT. Its translation: CASSVSPTNEKLFF.

This chain uses TRBV7-8 with TRBJ2-1; 12 bases align to TRBD2. CDR3 size: 16 residues. The germline CDR1 and CDR2 sequences are SGHVS and FQNEAQ. After removal of 1 base from V and 2 bases from J, the junction contained 0 bases not matched to a gene. Here the CDR3 reads CASSLGTSGTYNEQFF. In DNA, the CDR3 is TGTGCCAGCAGCTTAGGGACTAGCGGGACCTACAATGAGCAGTTCTTC.

V gene TRBV13 combines with J gene TRBJ2-2; the D gene is possibly TRBD2 (6 bases). The length of the CDR3 is 16 residues. Germline V lookup: CDR1 PRHDT, CDR2 FYEKMQ (reference sequence). Trimming took 3 bases from V and 6 from J, leaving 17 bases between them. The DNA of the CDR3 is TGTGCCAGCAGCTTCGGGACTCTCGAACAGGCCGGGGAGCTGTTTTTT. Its translation: CASSFGTLEQAGELFF.

This clone was recorded only once. V usage is TRBV2 and J usage is TRBJ2-3; perhaps TRBD1 as D (6 bases). V lost 9 bases, J lost 0 bases, and 13 bases lay in between. Germline lookup yields CDR1 SNHLY and CDR2 FYNNEI. This CDR3 contains 14 residues. The CDR3 region is CARGGSPSTDTQYF. The CDR3 bases are TGTGCCAGAGGGGGTTCCCCTAGCACAGATACGCAGTATTTT.

This clone showed up just once. The V gene is TRBV29-1, the J gene TRBJ2-1, with 9 bases identical to TRBD2. This CDR3 region has 17 residues. V was pared by 1 base and J by 4 bases, with 11 bases of the junction left unmatched. Germline lookup yields CDR1 SQVTM and CDR2 ANQGSEA. The CDR3 region is CSVEAPGLAFAYNEQFF. Written as DNA, the CDR3 is TGCAGCGTTGAAGCACCGGGACTAGCTTTTGCATACAATGAGCAGTTCTTC.

The gene calls are TRBV7-2 and TRBJ2-7; 7 bases are shared with TRBD1. The CDR3 is 16 amino acids. The germline V gene has CDR1 SGHTA and CDR2 FQGNSA. V dropped 0 bases and J dropped 2; count of bases not matched to a gene: 7. The CDR3: CASSLATGTVPYEQYF. The CDR3 region has the DNA TGTGCCAGCAGCTTAGCCACCGGGACAGTTCCCTACGAGCAGTACTTC. The full variable domain, completed using reference TRBV7-2 and TRBJ2-7, is GAGVSQSPSNKVTEKGKDVELRCDPISGHTALYWYRQSLGQGLEFLIYFQGNSAPDKSGLPSDRFSAERTGGSVSTLTIQRTQQEDSAVYLCASSLATGTVPYEQYFGPGTRLTVT.

The chain couples TRBV2 to TRBJ1-1; a possible D gene is TRBD1 (6 bases). Germline CDR1 reads SNHLY; CDR2 reads FYNNEI. Trimming stripped 8 bases from V and 1 base from J, with 14 bases between. The CDR3 consists of 14 residues. Here the CDR3 reads CASEGGRENTEAFF. The CDR3 bases are TGTGCCAGCGAAGGGGGAAGGGAGAACACTGAAGCTTTCTTT.

This clone has just one count. This sample also contains other DNA sequences that code for the same CDR3. V and J are TRBV4-1 and TRBJ1-1, with D possibly being TRBD1 (5 bases). Germline CDR1 reads MGHRA; CDR2 reads YSYEKL. CDR3 length: 15 residues. V lost 1 base and J lost 4, with 13 bases in between. The CDR3: CASSQGPQGITEAFF. Written as DNA, the CDR3 is TGCGCCAGCAGCCAAGGACCGCAGGGTATCACTGAAGCTTTCTTT.

This chain uses TRBV6-5 with TRBJ2-7; no reliable D call. Per the germline V gene, CDR1 is MNHEY and CDR2 is SVGAGI. The V end lost 6 bases, the J end lost 3 bases, and 15 bases lay between the germline ends. The CDR3 is made up of 14 amino acids. In DNA form, the CDR3 reads TGTGCCAGCAGGGTCTCGGTGGGATTCTACGAGCAGTACTTC. Its protein is CASRVSVGFYEQYF.

The chain carries TRBV27 and TRBJ2-7; 7 bases align to TRBD1. This CDR3 region has 13 residues. V was pared by 4 bases and J by 7 bases, with 7 bases of the junction left unmatched. Per the germline V gene, CDR1 is MNHEY and CDR2 is SMNVEV (reference sequence). The CDR3 DNA sequence: TGTGCCAGCAGTTCCGACAGGGCAGGGGAGCAGTACTTC. Its translation is CASSSDRAGEQYF.

The chain couples TRBV6-5 to TRBJ2-7; 7 bases are a match to TRBD1. The CDR3 length is 16 residues. J was trimmed by 3 bases and V by 0 bases; bases with no gene match: 8. Looked up from germline, CDR1 is MNHEY and CDR2 is SVGAGI. The CDR3 DNA follows: TGTGCCAGCAGTTACTCAGAGGGGGCATGGGTCTACGAGCAGTACTTC. Protein: CASSYSEGAWVYEQYF.

The genes are TRBV29-1 and TRBJ2-2; D is possibly TRBD2 (5 bases). Germline CDR1 and CDR2: SQVTM and ANQGSEA. V lost 8 bases to trimming and J lost 0 bases, with 10 bases between them. The CDR3 is 13 residues long. CDR3 amino acids: CSMRAPNTGELFF. Here the CDR3 DNA reads TGCAGCATGAGGGCCCCGAACACCGGGGAGCTGTTTTTT.

This chain connects TRBV9 to TRBJ2-1; 10 bases fit TRBD2. The CDR3 extends over 15 amino acids. Per germline, CDR1 SGDLS and CDR2 YYNGEE. V was pared by 0 bases and J by 6 bases, with 3 bases of the junction left unmatched. The CDR3 loop reads CASSVGSGGTNEQFF. In nucleotides, the CDR3 is TGTGCCAGCAGCGTAGGTAGCGGGGGGACCAATGAGCAGTTCTTC.

The gene calls are TRBV20-1 and TRBJ1-1; D call uncertain. Germline V gene data show CDR1 as DFQATT and CDR2 as SNEGSKA (reference sequence). CDR3 size: 11 residues. V was pared by 0 bases and J by 7 bases, with 6 bases between. CDR3 coding DNA: TGCAGTGCTAGAGATCGGATTGAAGCTTTCTTT. This codes for CSARDRIEAFF.

Worth noting for this clone: Other DNA sequences within the sample encode an identical CDR3. The genes are TRBV11-2 and TRBJ2-7; tentative D call: TRBD1 (5 bases). Germline assignment: CDR1 SGHAT and CDR2 FQNNGV. The V end lost 5 bases, the J end lost 4 bases, and 9 bases lay between the germline ends. The CDR3 is 12 residues long. The CDR3 sequence: CASSRDSYEQYF. The CDR3 DNA follows: TGTGCCAGCAGCCGAGACAGTTACGAGCAGTACTTC.

A note on this clone: Other DNA sequences of this sample code for an identical CDR3. The chain employs TRBV6-5 and TRBJ2-7, with D possibly TRBD1 on 5 matching bases. Trimming shortened V by 4 bases and J by 3 bases, and 7 bases separated the two germline ends. The CDR3 has 12 residues. Looked up from germline, CDR1 is MNHEY and CDR2 is SVGAGI. This CDR3 is CASSSDSYEQYF. Here the CDR3 DNA reads TGTGCCAGCAGTTCAGACAGCTACGAGCAGTACTTC.

The chain has TRBV27 and TRBJ2-1; TRBD1 agrees at 9 bases. This CDR3 region has 16 residues. Per germline, CDR1 MNHEY and CDR2 SMNVEV (reference sequence). V trimming: 4 bases; J trimming: 8 bases; junction bases outside the gene matches: 12. Written as DNA, the CDR3 is TGTGCCAGCAGTTACTATCCGGGACAGGGTTCGGATGAGCAGTTCTTC. As protein: CASSYYPGQGSDEQFF.